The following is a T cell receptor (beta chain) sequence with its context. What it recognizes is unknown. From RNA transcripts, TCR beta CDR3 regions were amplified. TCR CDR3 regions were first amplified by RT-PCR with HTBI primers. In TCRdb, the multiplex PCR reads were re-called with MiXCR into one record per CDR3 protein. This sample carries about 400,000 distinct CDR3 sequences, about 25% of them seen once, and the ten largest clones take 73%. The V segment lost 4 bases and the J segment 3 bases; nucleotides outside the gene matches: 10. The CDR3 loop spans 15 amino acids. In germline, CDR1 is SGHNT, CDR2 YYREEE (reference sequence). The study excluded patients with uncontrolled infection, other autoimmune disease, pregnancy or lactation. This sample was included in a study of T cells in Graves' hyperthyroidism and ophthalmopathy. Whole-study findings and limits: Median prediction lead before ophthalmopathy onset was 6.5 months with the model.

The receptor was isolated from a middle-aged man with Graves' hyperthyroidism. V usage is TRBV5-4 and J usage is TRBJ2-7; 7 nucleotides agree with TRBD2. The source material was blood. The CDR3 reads CASSPGGGMFYEQYF. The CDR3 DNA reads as TGTGCCAGCAGCCCGGGAGGCGGGATGTTCTACGAGCAGTACTTC.